One sample yielded the 19 T cell receptor beta chains listed below, sequenced in a study of graft-versus-host responses after intestinal transplantation (dated by TCRdb to the early 2020s). The library was produced with the immunoSEQ multiplex PCR assay. TCRdb took this table from immuneACCESS and kept in-frame rearrangements with V and J called. Such tables lack part of the clones; where checked against another copy, unresolved V genes explain under half of the gap, and the rest is unexplained. A total of around 28,000 clones appear in this sample, 70% to 90% of them only once. The ten largest account for roughly 1.1% of the sample. Here the sequenced sample was PBMCs, taken 28 days after intestinal transplant. These receptor sequences come from a human patient who received an intestinal transplant, so some T cells may come from the graft donor.

The chain carries TRBV6-6 and TRBJ2-2, with 7 bases identical to TRBD1. Germline V gene lookup returns CDR1 MNHNY and CDR2 SVGAGI (reference sequence). The CDR3 contains 14 residues. The J segment lost 5 bases and the V segment lost 7 bases, leaving 7 bases of the junction unmatched. CDR3 protein: CASTNRGDTGELFF. The CDR3 coding sequence is TGTGCCAGCACTAACAGGGGTGATACCGGGGAGCTGTTTTTT.

V is TRBV28 and J is TRBJ2-7; the D is unclear. The V end was cut by 10 bases, the J end by 2 bases, with 15 bases between. The CDR3 extends over 13 amino acids. CDR1 and CDR2 from the germline V gene are MDHEN and SYDVKM. CDR3 in amino acids: CATKDGLTYEQYF. In DNA form, the CDR3 reads TGTGCCACAAAGGACGGCCTGACCTACGAGCAGTACTTC.

V is TRBV4-2 and J is TRBJ2-1; TRBD1 is a possible D gene (5 bases). Germline lookup yields CDR1 LGHNA and CDR2 YNFKEQ. With 1 base removed from V and 5 bases from J, the gap between germline ends came to 15 bases. The CDR3 spans 16 residues. The DNA for the CDR3 is TGTGCCAGCAGCCAAGTAGGGGATATCCGGGACAATGAGCAGTTCTTC. Amino acid sequence: CASSQVGDIRDNEQFF.

A note on this clone: One junction end disagrees with the germline gene, perhaps due to a read error. In DNA form, the CDR3 reads TGTGCTAGCAGCTTTTCGCCTACAGGGTACAATGAGCAGTTCTTC. This translates into CASSFSPTGYNEQFF. The V and J genes are TRBV7-7 and TRBJ2-1; TRBD1 is a possible D gene (6 bases). The CDR3 is 15 residues long. Germline V CDR1 and CDR2: SSHAT, FNYEAQ (reference sequence).

The V call is TRBV19, the J call TRBJ2-7; 7 bases fit TRBD2. The CDR3 spans 17 residues. The V gene end was trimmed by 5 bases and the J gene end by 4 bases; junction bases not matched to a gene: 17. Germline CDR1 LNHDA, CDR2 SQIVND (reference sequence). The CDR3 DNA is TGTGCCAGTAGTCTCTCTAGCGGACCCCCCAGGTGGTACGAGCAGTACTTC. Its protein is CASSLSSGPPRWYEQYF. Full variable domain (remainder filled in from reference TRBV19 and TRBJ2-7): DGGITQSPKYLFRKEGQNVTLSCEQNLNHDAMYWYRQDPGQGLRLIYYSQIVNDFQKGDIAEGYSVSREKKESFPLTVTSAQKNPTAFYLCASSLSSGPPRWYEQYFGPGTRLTVT.

The rearrangement links TRBV2 to TRBJ1-5, with D unclear. The germline V and J ends were trimmed by 2 bases and 0 bases, with 8 bases remaining between them. The CDR3 loop spans 15 amino acids. Germline CDR1 is SNHLY and CDR2 is FYNNEI. The CDR3 nucleotides are TGTGCCAGCAGTGAACTCGAGAATAGCAATCAGCCCCAGCATTTT. Encoded protein: CASSELENSNQPQHF. Drawing the rest from reference TRBV2 and TRBJ1-5, the complete variable domain is EPEVTQTPSHQVTQMGQEVILRCVPISNHLYFYWYRQILGQKVEFLVSFYNNEISEKSEIFDDQFSVERPDGSNFTLKIRSTKLEDSAMYFCASSELENSNQPQHFGDGTRLSIL.

The chain combines TRBV9 with TRBJ2-1, with TRBD1 matching 7 bases. The CDR3 extends over 15 amino acids. V was clipped by 0 bases and J by 6 bases; unmatched bases: 6. Germline V gene data show CDR1 as SGDLS and CDR2 as YYNGEE. Written as DNA, the CDR3 is TGTGCCAGCAGCGTAGCGGGGACAGTTGCCAATGAGCAGTTCTTC. Its protein is CASSVAGTVANEQFF.

This clone was observed a handful of times. The chain carries TRBV4-2 and TRBJ2-7; 16 bases agree with TRBD2. Germline V gene sequence: CDR1 LGHNA, CDR2 YNFKEQ. This CDR3 spans 19 amino acids. V was pared by 3 bases and J by 3 bases, with 11 bases of the junction left unmatched. DNA of the CDR3: TGTGCCAGCAGCCATGCGGGACTAGCGGGGGGGCCCCCCAACTACGAGCAGTACTTC. Translating gives CASSHAGLAGGPPNYEQYF.

This sequence joins TRBV10-3 and TRBJ1-5, with D possibly matching TRBD1 (5 bases). Per the germline V gene, CDR1 is ENHRY and CDR2 is SYGVKD. V gave up 3 bases and J gave up 5 bases, with 20 bases separating them. The CDR3 is made up of 17 amino acids. CDR3 in DNA: TGTGCCATCAGTGAAGTGGGCCTTGACAGTGTTTATCAGCCCCAGCATTTT. Its translation: CAISEVGLDSVYQPQHF.

Remarks on this clone: The sample contains more than one DNA sequence encoding this CDR3. The chain links TRBV27 to TRBJ2-1, with D perhaps TRBD2 (6 bases). Germline V CDR1 and CDR2: MNHEY, SMNVEV (reference sequence). This CDR3 region has 16 residues. Trimming cost V 5 bases and J 0 bases, with 14 bases left between them. This chain's CDR3 is CASSPQAGPSYNEQFF. CDR3 coding DNA: TGTGCCAGCAGTCCGCAAGCGGGTCCCTCCTACAATGAGCAGTTCTTC.

This clone was counted a few times. This chain uses TRBV9 with TRBJ2-5, with TRBD2 identical over 15 bases. Germline CDR1 reads SGDLS; CDR2 reads YYNGEE. CDR3 length equals 16 residues. V was clipped by 4 bases and J by 2 bases; unmatched bases: 3. DNA for the CDR3: TGTGCCAGCAGCTCGGGACTAGCGGGGGGTCAAGAGACCCAGTACTTC. Translated: CASSSGLAGGQETQYF. Together with reference TRBV9 and TRBJ2-5, the CDR3 gives the full variable domain: DSGVTQTPKHLITATGQRVTLRCSPRSGDLSVYWYQQSLDQGLQFLIQYYNGEERAKGNILERFSAQQFPDLHSELNLSSLELGDSALYFCASSSGLAGGQETQYFGPGTRLLVL.

The CDR3 DNA sequence: TGCGCCAGCAGCTCAACAGGGCCAGATACGCAGTATTTT. Its translation: CASSSTGPDTQYF. This chain connects TRBV5-1 to TRBJ2-3; a possible D gene is TRBD1 (6 bases). CDR1 is SGHRS, CDR2 YFSETQ, per germline. The CDR3 contains 13 residues. Trimming pared 3 bases from V and 4 bases from J, leaving 9 bases between.

This chain links TRBV18 with TRBJ2-3, with a possible D match to TRBD2 (6 bases). The CDR3 sequence is 17 residues long. Per germline, CDR1 KGHSH and CDR2 LQKENI. Trimming removed 1 base from V and 0 bases from J, with 14 bases in between. CDR3 region: CASSPQVQGLSTDTQYF. The CDR3 DNA is TGTGCCAGCTCACCACAAGTCCAGGGACTTAGCACAGATACGCAGTATTTT. The full variable domain, rest sourced from reference TRBV18 and TRBJ2-3, is NAGVMQNPRHLVRRRGQEARLRCSPMKGHSHVYWYRQLPEEGLKFMVYLQKENIIDESGMPKERFSAEFPKEGPSILRIQQVVRGDSAAYFCASSPQVQGLSTDTQYFGPGTRLTVL.

The V gene is TRBV2, the J gene TRBJ2-1; 7 nucleotides agree with TRBD2. Germline V gives CDR1 SNHLY, CDR2 FYNNEI. The CDR3 consists of 14 residues. With 6 bases clipped from V and 7 bases from J, the junction kept 9 bases outside the gene matches. CDR3 amino acids: CASRSRGGPNEQFF. The CDR3 nucleotides are TGTGCCAGCAGATCTCGGGGAGGGCCGAATGAGCAGTTCTTC.

The chain joins TRBV13 to TRBJ2-2; possibly TRBD2 for D (6 bases). Trimming pared 3 bases from V and 4 bases from J, leaving 12 bases between. The germline V gene encodes CDR1 PRHDT and CDR2 FYEKMQ (reference sequence). The CDR3 totals 15 residues. The CDR3 DNA reads TGTGCCAGCAGCTTCGGGGAGGATATCACCGGGGAGCTGTTTTTT. Translated: CASSFGEDITGELFF.

The V call is TRBV10-3, the J call TRBJ2-3; D might be TRBD1 or TRBD2, each matching 5 bases. Per the germline V gene, CDR1 is ENHRY and CDR2 is SYGVKD. The V and J ends lost 3 bases and 6 bases respectively, with 7 bases between them. The CDR3 consists of 12 residues. CDR3 protein: CAISDREDTQYF. The CDR3 DNA reads TGTGCCATCAGTGACAGGGAGGATACGCAGTATTTT.

The chain carries TRBV27 and TRBJ2-2, with a possible D match to TRBD1 (5 bases). Trimming stripped 5 bases from V and 7 bases from J, with 11 bases between. Germline V gene data show CDR1 as MNHEY and CDR2 as SMNVEV (reference sequence). This CDR3 has 13 residues. CDR3 amino acids: CASSAQESGELFF. CDR3 sequence (DNA): TGTGCCAGCAGTGCACAGGAGAGCGGGGAGCTGTTTTTT.

This clone was counted only a few times. The genes are TRBV21-1 and TRBJ1-3. TRBV21-1 is a recognized pseudogene. This CDR3 has 15 amino acids. CDR3 in amino acids: CASSKGRVVGNTIYF. The CDR3, as DNA: TGTGCCAGCAGCAAAGGAAGGGTTGTCGGAAACACCATATATTTT.

This clone has only one observation. This chain links TRBV6-1 with TRBJ1-2; the D gene is possibly TRBD1 (6 bases). This CDR3 comprises 13 residues. CDR1 and CDR2 (germline): MNHNS, SASEGT. V lost 6 bases and J 0 bases, leaving 8 bases between the germline ends. The CDR3 coding sequence is TGTGCCAGCAGACGGACAGCTAACTATGGCTACACCTTC. Translated, it gives CASRRTANYGYTF.